The 22 T cell receptor beta chains in this list originate from one sample, sequenced in a study of OX40 agonist ivuxolimab in advanced cancers. TCRdb's table, derived via immunoSEQ multiplex PCR, lists solely in-frame clones and lacks some. The sample holds more than 60,000 clones, approximately 94% seen once. Sequenced here: CD4+ or CD8+ T cells sorted from blood, sampled in a trial of the OX40 agonist ivuxolimab. These receptors came from an adult with an advanced solid tumor such as melanoma, head and neck, liver or kidney cancer.

This rearrangement joins TRBV7-3 to TRBJ2-3; D gene unclear. Looked up from germline, CDR1 is SGHTA and CDR2 is FQGTGA. Trimming shortened V by 0 bases and J by 0 bases, and 13 bases separated the two germline ends. This CDR3 comprises 17 residues. CDR3 residues: CASSLTPIFTSTDTQYF. The CDR3 bases are TGTGCCAGCAGCTTAACCCCTATCTTCACTAGCACAGATACGCAGTATTTT.

The gene calls are TRBV6-5 and TRBJ1-1; D gene unclear. Germline CDR1 is MNHEY and CDR2 is SVGAGI. Trimming removed 6 bases at V and 2 bases at J, with 4 bases between. CDR3 length: 11 residues. The CDR3 spells CASRINTEAFF. CDR3 DNA: TGTGCCAGCAGAATAAACACTGAAGCTTTCTTT.

The V gene is TRBV7-8, the J gene TRBJ2-7; no clear D gene. The length of the CDR3 is 13 residues. Germline lookup yields CDR1 SGHVS and CDR2 FQNEAQ. V was trimmed by 6 bases and J by 2 bases, leaving 11 bases between them. CDR3 nucleotides: TGTGCCAGCAGTCCAGGTCCGACCTACGAGCAGTACTTC. It specifies CASSPGPTYEQYF. Complete variable domain (other parts from reference TRBV7-8 and TRBJ2-7): GAGVSQSPRYKVAKRGQDVALRCDPISGHVSLFWYQQALGQGPEFLTYFQNEAQLDKSGLPSDRFFAERPEGSVSTLKIQRTQQEDSAVYLCASSPGPTYEQYFGPGTRLTVT.

This clone was picked up one time. The chain employs TRBV9 and TRBJ2-7; TRBD1 matches at 7 bases. V lost 2 bases and J lost 2; bases outside the gene matches: 1. There are 13 residues in the CDR3. The germline CDR1 and CDR2 sequences are SGDLS and YYNGEE. CDR3 nucleotides: TGTGCCAGCAGCGTGACAGGGCCCTACGAGCAGTACTTC. This gives the protein CASSVTGPYEQYF.

V and J are TRBV7-3 and TRBJ2-1; 8 nucleotides line up with TRBD2. Trimming took 4 bases from V and 6 from J; bases not matched to a gene: 11. CDR1 is SGHTA and CDR2 is FQGTGA in the germline V gene. This CDR3 is 16 amino acids long. The CDR3 nucleotides are TGTGCCAGCAGCTCCAGGGTCGAAACTAGCGGCAATGAGCAGTTCTTC. Protein: CASSSRVETSGNEQFF.

V usage is TRBV11-3 and J usage is TRBJ2-7; D is unresolved. Germline V gene sequence: CDR1 SGHNT, CDR2 YENEEA. The CDR3 spans 14 residues. Between the trimmed V and J ends, which lost 4 bases and 0 bases, there was a span of 10 bases. CDR3 DNA sequence: TGTGCCAGCAGCTCCTACATGAGCTCCTACGAGCAGTACTTC. Encoded protein: CASSSYMSSYEQYF.

V usage is TRBV30 and J usage is TRBJ2-1; TRBD2 aligns across 13 bases. J was trimmed by 4 bases and V by 5 bases; bases with no gene match: 2. The CDR3 is 14 residues long. Germline V gene lookup returns CDR1 GTSNPN and CDR2 SVGIG (reference sequence). CDR3 residues: CAWEGLAGYNEQFF. The CDR3 nucleotides read TGTGCCTGGGAGGGACTAGCGGGGTACAATGAGCAGTTCTTC.

The CDR3 DNA sequence: TGTGCCAGCAGCGGGTTTCCCTACAATGAGCAGTTCTTC. Its translation is CASSGFPYNEQFF. The chain combines TRBV27 with TRBJ2-1; no firm D call. The CDR3 spans 13 residues. The germline V gene encodes CDR1 MNHEY and CDR2 SMNVEV (reference sequence). Trimming left V 6 bases short and J 2 bases short, with 8 bases between.

J is TRBJ2-1 and V is TRBV27; D gene uncertain. Trimming took 7 bases from V and 8 from J, leaving 9 bases between them. The CDR3 extends over 11 amino acids. CDR1 MNHEY and CDR2 SMNVEV come from the germline V gene (reference sequence). CDR3 sequence: CASTSVHEQFF. The DNA for the CDR3 is TGTGCCAGCACTTCAGTTCATGAGCAGTTCTTC.

V is TRBV21-1 and J is TRBJ1-1; the table names TRBD1, a call not compared with the DNA. TRBV21-1 is a pseudogene. The CDR3 totals 17 residues. The CDR3 DNA reads TGTGCCAGCAGCAAAGCGCTTGGAGGACAGGAGAACACTGAAGCTTTCTTT. It codes for CASSKALGGQENTEAFF.

V and J are TRBV9 and TRBJ2-1; a possible D gene is TRBD2 (5 bases). Germline-derived CDR1 and CDR2 are SGDLS and YYNGEE. This CDR3 has 12 amino acids. Deletions cut 4 bases from V and 10 bases from J, with 12 bases between. Here the CDR3 reads CASSPGPGEQFF. The CDR3 DNA reads TGTGCCAGCAGCCCCGGGCCGGGAGAGCAGTTCTTC.

The CDR3 nucleotides are TGTGCCAGCAGCTTAGGGGTTTATAGCAATCAGCCCCAGCATTTT. Its translation: CASSLGVYSNQPQHF. V gene TRBV7-8 combines with J gene TRBJ1-5, with unresolved D. The CDR3 is 15 amino acids. V was clipped by 1 base and J by 0 bases, with 7 bases between them. Germline values: CDR1 SGHVS, CDR2 FQNEAQ. Variable domain in full (rest from reference TRBV7-8 and TRBJ1-5): GAGVSQSPRYKVAKRGQDVALRCDPISGHVSLFWYQQALGQGPEFLTYFQNEAQLDKSGLPSDRFFAERPEGSVSTLKIQRTQQEDSAVYLCASSLGVYSNQPQHFGDGTRLSIL.

The chain has TRBV7-8 and TRBJ2-7, with D hard to call. V dropped 5 bases and J dropped 2 bases, with 13 bases sitting between them. CDR1 SGHVS and CDR2 FQNEAQ come from the germline V gene. CDR3 length: 14 residues. The CDR3 loop reads CASSMRTEAYEQYF. CDR3 coding DNA: TGTGCCAGCAGCATGAGGACGGAAGCCTACGAGCAGTACTTC.

CDR3 residues: CASSPRVLAYTDTQYF. In nucleotides, the CDR3 is TGTGCCAGCAGCCCCCGGGTCCTAGCGTACACAGATACGCAGTATTTT. The genes are TRBV4-2 and TRBJ2-3; TRBD2 might be the D (6 bases). The CDR3 is 16 amino acids. Per germline, CDR1 LGHNA and CDR2 YNFKEQ. Trimming left V 4 bases short and J 2 bases short, with 16 bases between.

V is TRBV10-3 and J is TRBJ2-3; a weak D match, TRBD1 (5 bases). This CDR3 contains 17 residues. V lost 4 bases and J 0 bases, leaving 17 bases between the germline ends. CDR1 is ENHRY, CDR2 SYGVKD, per germline. As DNA, the CDR3 is TGTGCCATCAGTGCCCTATGGGGCAGGGCTAGCACAGATACGCAGTATTTT. It codes for CAISALWGRASTDTQYF.

The rearrangement links TRBV5-4 to TRBJ2-1; 10 positions match TRBD1. The CDR3 is made up of 14 amino acids. The germline CDR1 and CDR2 sequences are SGHNT and YYREEE (reference sequence). Trimming took 2 bases from V and 12 from J; bases not matched to a gene: 8. The CDR3 bases are TGTGCCAGCAGCTTAGGGGACAGGGGAAACGGGCAGTTCTTC. The encoded protein is CASSLGDRGNGQFF.

This clone was seen just once. This CDR3 is CASSFAGVGYGYTF. The CDR3, as DNA: TGTGCCAGCAGCTTTGCAGGGGTTGGCTATGGCTACACCTTC. The V gene is TRBV7-9, the J gene TRBJ1-2, with D perhaps TRBD1 (6 bases). Germline V gene data show CDR1 as SEHNR and CDR2 as FQNEAQ (reference sequence). CDR3 length equals 14 residues. Trimming removed 3 bases at V and 4 bases at J, with 12 bases between.

The chain uses TRBV9 and TRBJ2-5, with 8 bases identical to TRBD2. CDR3 length: 14 residues. Germline V CDR1 and CDR2: SGDLS, YYNGEE. J lost 4 bases, V lost 4 bases, and 6 bases had no gene match. CDR3 residues: CASSPGLALETQYF. The CDR3, as DNA: TGTGCCAGCAGCCCCGGACTAGCTCTAGAGACCCAGTACTTC.

This clone was found once. The junction departs from germline at one end; a sequencing error may be responsible. This rearrangement joins TRBV7-7 to TRBJ2-1; no definite D call. The CDR3 contains 15 residues. Germline assignment: CDR1 SSHAT and CDR2 FNYEAQ (reference sequence). The CDR3 reads CASSPWAGSYNEQFF. The CDR3 nucleotides are TGTGCTAGCAGCCCCTGGGCCGGCTCCTACAATGAGCAGTTCTTC.

J is TRBJ1-2 and V is TRBV15, with D possibly TRBD1 on 5 matching bases. Trimming removed 1 base at V and 1 base at J, with 16 bases between. CDR1 is LNHNV and CDR2 is YYDKDF in the germline V gene (reference sequence). This CDR3 comprises 17 residues. As DNA, the CDR3 is TGTGCCACCAGCAGAGTAAATCCCGGGGACGATAACTATGGCTACACCTTC. Its translation: CATSRVNPGDDNYGYTF. Using reference TRBV15 and TRBJ1-2 for the parts outside the CDR3, the full variable domain is DAMVIQNPRYQVTQFGKPVTLSCSQTLNHNVMYWYQQKSSQAPKLLFHYYDKDFNNEADTPDNFQSRRPNTSFCFLDIRSPGLGDTAMYLCATSRVNPGDDNYGYTFGSGTRLTVV.

The chain combines TRBV7-9 with TRBJ2-2, with D possibly matching TRBD2 (5 bases). The length of the CDR3 is 13 residues. Trimming cost V 7 bases and J 1 base, with 7 bases left between them. CDR1 and CDR2 from the germline V gene are SEHNR and FQNEAQ (reference sequence). Here the CDR3 DNA reads TGTGCCAGCACCGGGGAGAACACCGGGGAGCTGTTTTTT. Translating it yields CASTGENTGELFF.

The chain couples TRBV4-1 to TRBJ1-5; D is ambiguous. With 1 base removed from V and 7 bases from J, the gap between germline ends came to 8 bases. Germline values: CDR1 MGHRA, CDR2 YSYEKL. This CDR3 contains 13 residues. The DNA for the CDR3 is TGCGCCAGCAGCCAAGGTCGCAGGCAGCCCCAGCATTTT. Translated, it gives CASSQGRRQPQHF.